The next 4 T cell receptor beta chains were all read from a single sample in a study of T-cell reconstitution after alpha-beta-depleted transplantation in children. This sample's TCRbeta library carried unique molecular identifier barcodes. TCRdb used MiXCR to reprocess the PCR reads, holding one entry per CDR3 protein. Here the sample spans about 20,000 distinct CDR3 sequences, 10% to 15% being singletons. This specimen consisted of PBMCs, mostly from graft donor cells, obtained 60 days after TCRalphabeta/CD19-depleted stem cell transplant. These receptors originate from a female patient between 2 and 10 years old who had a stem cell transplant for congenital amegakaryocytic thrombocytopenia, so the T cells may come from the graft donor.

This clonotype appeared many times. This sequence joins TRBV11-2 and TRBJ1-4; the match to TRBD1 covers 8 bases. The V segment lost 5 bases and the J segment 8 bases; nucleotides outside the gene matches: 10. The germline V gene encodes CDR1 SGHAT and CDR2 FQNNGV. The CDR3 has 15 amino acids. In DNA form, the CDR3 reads TGTGCCAGCAGCGGCCAGGGGGCTCTTTGGGAAAAACTGTTTTTT. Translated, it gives CASSGQGALWEKLFF.

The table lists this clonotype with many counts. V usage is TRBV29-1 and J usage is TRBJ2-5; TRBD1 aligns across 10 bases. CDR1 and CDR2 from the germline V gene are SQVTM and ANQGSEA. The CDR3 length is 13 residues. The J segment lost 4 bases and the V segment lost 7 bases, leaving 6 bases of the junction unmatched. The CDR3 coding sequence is TGCAGCGCGAGACAGGGGGCAGGAGAGACCCAGTACTTC. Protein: CSARQGAGETQYF. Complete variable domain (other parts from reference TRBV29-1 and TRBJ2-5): SAVISQKPSRDICQRGTSLTIQCQVDSQVTMMFWYRQQPGQSLTLIATANQGSEATYESGFVIDKFPISRPNLTFSTLTVSNMSPEDSSIYLCSARQGAGETQYFGPGTRLLVL.

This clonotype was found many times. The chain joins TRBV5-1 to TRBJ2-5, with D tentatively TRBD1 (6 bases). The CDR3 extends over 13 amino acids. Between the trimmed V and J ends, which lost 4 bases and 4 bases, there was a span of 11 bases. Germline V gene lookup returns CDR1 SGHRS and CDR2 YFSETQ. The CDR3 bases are TGCGCCAGCAGCATAACAGGGCCAGAGACCCAGTACTTC. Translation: CASSITGPETQYF.

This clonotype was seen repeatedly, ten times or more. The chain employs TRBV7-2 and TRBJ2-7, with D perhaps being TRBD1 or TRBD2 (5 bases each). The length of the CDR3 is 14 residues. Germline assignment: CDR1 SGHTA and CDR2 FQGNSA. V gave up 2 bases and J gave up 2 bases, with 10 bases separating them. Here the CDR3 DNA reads TGTGCCAGCAGCTTATGGGGGAGTACCTACGAGCAGTACTTC. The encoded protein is CASSLWGSTYEQYF. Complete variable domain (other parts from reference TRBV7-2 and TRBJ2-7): GAGVSQSPSNKVTEKGKDVELRCDPISGHTALYWYRQSLGQGLEFLIYFQGNSAPDKSGLPSDRFSAERTGGSVSTLTIQRTQQEDSAVYLCASSLWGSTYEQYFGPGTRLTVT.